Following are 11 T cell receptor beta chains from one sample sequenced in a study of siplizumab effects on memory and regulatory T cells. Method: immunoSEQ multiplex PCR; TCRdb's copy keeps in-frame clones and lacks some. Of roughly 120,000 clones in the sample, just over 90% were seen once. Sequencing used Tregs sorted from blood. Source of these receptors: a human donor in good health.

The CDR3 sequence is CASSFPGNYGYTF. The CDR3 region has the DNA TGTGCCAGCAGTTTCCCCGGGAACTATGGCTACACCTTC. The chain recombines TRBV28 with TRBJ1-2, with D unclear. This CDR3 contains 13 residues. Germline CDR1 reads MDHEN; CDR2 reads SYDVKM. V was shortened by 3 bases and J by 2 bases, with 7 bases between the two germline ends.

V is TRBV11-2 and J is TRBJ2-3; 7 bases match TRBD1. Trimming at V came to 8 bases and at J to 1 base, leaving 15 bases not matched to a gene. The CDR3 is 17 amino acids. Germline CDR1 SGHAT, CDR2 FQNNGV. CDR3 loop: CASRLGGAGQRTDTQYF. For the CDR3, the DNA is TGTGCCAGCCGATTAGGGGGCGCTGGGCAGCGCACAGATACGCAGTATTTT.

The chain uses TRBV5-1 and TRBJ1-1, with D perhaps TRBD1 (5 bases). Looked up from germline, CDR1 is SGHRS and CDR2 is YFSETQ. The CDR3 runs to 13 residues. V was clipped by 3 bases and J by 0 bases, with 6 bases between them. In nucleotides, the CDR3 is TGCGCCAGCAGCTGGGACTTGAACACTGAAGCTTTCTTT. Translation: CASSWDLNTEAFF.

The chain combines TRBV15 with TRBJ2-5, with 7 bases identical to TRBD1. CDR3 size: 14 residues. Germline values: CDR1 LNHNV, CDR2 YYDKDF (reference sequence). The V gene end was trimmed by 3 bases and the J gene end by 4 bases; junction bases not matched to a gene: 5. CDR3 bases: TGTGCCACCAGCAGTAGGGGGCTCGGAGAGACCCAGTACTTC. This translates into CATSSRGLGETQYF.

Here the CDR3 reads CASSKYPGSTYEQYF. The CDR3 DNA sequence: TGTGCCAGCTCTAAATATCCCGGGTCCACCTACGAGCAGTACTTC. V usage is TRBV27 and J usage is TRBJ2-7, with D hard to call. The CDR3 runs 15 residues. The ends were cut back, 8 bases at V and 2 bases at J, with 19 bases in the middle. The V gene's germline CDR1 is MNHEY and CDR2 SMNVEV (reference sequence).

The V and J genes are TRBV9 and TRBJ1-2, with D hard to call. This CDR3 is 14 amino acids long. The germline V gene has CDR1 SGDLS and CDR2 YYNGEE. V lost 5 bases to trimming and J lost 0 bases, with 11 bases between them. The CDR3 DNA sequence: TGTGCCAGCAGGAAGCCGGGATCTAACTATGGCTACACCTTC. Translation gives CASRKPGSNYGYTF. Full variable domain (remainder filled in from reference TRBV9 and TRBJ1-2): DSGVTQTPKHLITATGQRVTLRCSPRSGDLSVYWYQQSLDQGLQFLIQYYNGEERAKGNILERFSAQQFPDLHSELNLSSLELGDSALYFCASRKPGSNYGYTFGSGTRLTVV.

The chain joins TRBV5-1 to TRBJ1-1; D gene unclear. This CDR3 is built from 15 residues. CDR1 is SGHRS and CDR2 is YFSETQ in the germline V gene. Trimming removed 0 bases at V and 10 bases at J, with 19 bases between. The CDR3 coding sequence is TGCGCCAGCAGCTTGGCTTGGCAGTCGGAAGGCGGAGCTTTCTTT. Its protein is CASSLAWQSEGGAFF.

This chain uses TRBV7-9 with TRBJ1-2; D is ambiguous. The germline V gene encodes CDR1 SEHNR and CDR2 FQNEAQ (reference sequence). Deletions cut 8 bases from V and 1 base from J, with 20 bases between. The CDR3 has 16 residues. The CDR3 protein is CASYLPEATDNYGYTF. DNA of the CDR3: TGTGCCAGCTATCTCCCTGAGGCCACGGATAACTATGGCTACACCTTC. Full variable domain (missing parts from reference TRBV7-9 and TRBJ1-2): DTGVSQNPRHKITKRGQNVTFRCDPISEHNRLYWYRQTLGQGPEFLTYFQNEAQLEKSRLLSDRFSAERPKGSFSTLEIQRTEQGDSAMYLCASYLPEATDNYGYTFGSGTRLTVV.

The gene calls are TRBV6-5 and TRBJ1-2, with unresolved D. The ends were cut back, 6 bases at V and 9 bases at J, with 11 bases in the middle. This CDR3 has 11 residues. CDR1 is MNHEY, CDR2 SVGAGI, per germline. In DNA form, the CDR3 reads TGTGCCAGCAGGGGCTCTCTGCGCTACACCTTC. Its protein product is CASRGSLRYTF.

This clone was detected only a few times. The chain uses TRBV27 and TRBJ1-5; 8 bases map to TRBD1. V lost 6 bases, J lost 5 bases, and 9 bases stayed unmatched. Germline-derived CDR1 and CDR2 are MNHEY and SMNVEV (reference sequence). The CDR3 is 15 amino acids. The CDR3 DNA follows: TGTGCCAGCAGCCCCCGGGACAGGCACGATCAGCCCCAGCATTTT. Its protein product is CASSPRDRHDQPQHF.

CDR3 region: CASSWTEQETQYF. The CDR3 bases are TGCGCCAGCAGCTGGACAGAGCAAGAGACCCAGTACTTC. This rearrangement joins TRBV5-1 to TRBJ2-5, with D possibly TRBD1 on 6 matching bases. V gave up 3 bases and J gave up 2 bases, with 8 bases separating them. From germline, CDR1 is SGHRS and CDR2 YFSETQ. This CDR3 has 13 amino acids. The full variable domain, with the rest looked up from reference TRBV5-1 and TRBJ2-5, is KAGVTQTPRYLIKTRGQQVTLSCSPISGHRSVSWYQQTPGQGLQFLFEYFSETQRNKGNFPGRFSGRQFSNSRSEMNVSTLELGDSALYLCASSWTEQETQYFGPGTRLLVL.